The source of this TCR beta chain is a study of CD8 T cells in Susac syndrome. The control participants were healthy donors, and these controls were matched with respect to both age and sex. CD8+ and CD4+ T cells were negatively isolated; TEMRA cells were FACS-enriched. Germline V CDR1 and CDR2: SQVTM, ANQGSEA. This CDR3 is built from 12 residues. With 6 bases clipped from V and 7 bases from J, the junction kept 8 bases outside the gene matches. The authors reverse transcribed about 0.45 to 1 ug RNA with random hexamers. Amplification of the TCR beta CDR3 was carried out by immunoSEQ multiplex PCR, which spanned a total of 54 Vbeta and 13 Jbeta segments. Each CDR3 protein gets one entry after TCRdb re-called the immunoSEQ multiplex PCR reads with MiXCR. There are 120,000 or so distinct CDR3 sequences in the sample; around 95% occur only once, and 0.095% to 0.1% lies in the top ten. Study results and limitations: The TCR sequencing and HLA analysis in the study involved a relatively small number of individuals, as the study acknowledged.

The table lists this clonotype with a count of one. Antigen specificity is unknown. The source material was CD4+ T cells from PBMCs. V gene TRBV29-1 combines with J gene TRBJ2-7; TRBD1 aligns across 8 bases. This receptor was identified in a human donor in good health. The CDR3, as DNA: TGCAGCGTGACGACAGGGGCAAGGGAGCAGTACTTC. Its translation: CSVTTGAREQYF.